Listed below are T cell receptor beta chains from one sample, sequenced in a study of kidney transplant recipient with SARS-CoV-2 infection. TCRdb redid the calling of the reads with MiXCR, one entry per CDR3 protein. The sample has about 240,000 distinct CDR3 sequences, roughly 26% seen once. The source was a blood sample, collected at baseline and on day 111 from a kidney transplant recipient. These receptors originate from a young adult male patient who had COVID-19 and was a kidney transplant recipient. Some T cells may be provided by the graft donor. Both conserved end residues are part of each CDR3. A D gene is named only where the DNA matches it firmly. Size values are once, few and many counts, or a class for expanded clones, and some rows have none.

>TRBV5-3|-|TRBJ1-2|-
TGCGCCAGAGTAAACCCAGTGGTGAGAAAGACCTATGGCTACACCTTC
CARVNPVVRKTYGYTF
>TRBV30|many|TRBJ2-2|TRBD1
TGTGCCTGGAGTGTACGACAGGGCGACGGGGAGCTGTTTTTT
CAWSVRQGDGELFF
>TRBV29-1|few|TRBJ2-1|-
TGCAGCGTTGCGGGAGAGTCCTACAATGAGCAGTTCTTC
CSVAGESYNEQFF
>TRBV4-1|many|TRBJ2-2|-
TGCGCCAGCAGTTATATAGCGGACGTGAGTACCGGGGAGCTGTTTTTT
CASSYIADVSTGELFF
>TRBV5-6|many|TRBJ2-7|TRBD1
TGTGCCAGCAGCCAACCCGCAGGGGGCAACGAGCAGTACTTC
CASSQPAGGNEQYF
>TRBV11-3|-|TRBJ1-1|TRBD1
TGTGCCAGCATCCTCGGCAGGGGGCGCATACACACTGAAGCTTTCTTT
CASILGRGRIHTEAFF
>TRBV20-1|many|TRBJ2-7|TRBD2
TGCAGTGCTAGAGATATTTCTAGCGGGAGTCCCGAGCAGTACTTC
CSARDISSGSPEQYF
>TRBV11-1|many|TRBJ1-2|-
TGTGCCAGCAGCGGCTATAATAAGGCTGGAAAGACCTATGGCTACACCTTC
CASSGYNKAGKTYGYTF
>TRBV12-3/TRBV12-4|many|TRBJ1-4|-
TGTGCCAGCAGTTTAGTCAGGGCCGGAAAACTGTTTTTT
CASSLVRAGKLFF
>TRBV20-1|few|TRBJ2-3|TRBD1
TGCAGTTGTTGGGGGACAGAAGGCACAGATACGCAGTATTTT
CSCWGTEGTDTQYF
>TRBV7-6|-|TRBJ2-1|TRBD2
TGTGCCAGCAGCTTAGCGGGGAGGGTCAGTTCCTACAATGAGCAGTTCTTC
CASSLAGRVSSYNEQFF
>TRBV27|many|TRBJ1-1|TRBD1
TGTGCCAGCAGTTTAGACAGGGAGAACACTGAAGCTTTCTTT
CASSLDRENTEAFF
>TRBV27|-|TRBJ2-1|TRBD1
TGTGCCAGCAGACCGGACAGGGAACGCAACTTTAACAATGAGCAGTTCTTC
CASRPDRERNFNNEQFF
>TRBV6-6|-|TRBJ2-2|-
TGTGCCAGCAGTTACCCCCCCCCCCCCGGGGAGCTGTTTTTT
CASSYPPPPGELFF
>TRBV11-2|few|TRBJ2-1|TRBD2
TGTGCCAGCAGTTCAACCGGGACTAGCGGGAGAGAAGATCCACATGAGCAGTTCTTC
CASSSTGTSGREDPHEQFF
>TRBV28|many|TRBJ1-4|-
TGTGCCAGCAGGGAGGGGAAGGGGAATTTGCCTAATGAAAAACTGTTTTTT
CASREGKGNLPNEKLFF
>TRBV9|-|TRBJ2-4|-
TGTGCCGGCAGCGTAGGGTCAGCAAGAGCCAAAAACATTCAGTACTTC
CAGSVGSARAKNIQYF
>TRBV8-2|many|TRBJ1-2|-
TGTGGCAGTTGTCAACGTGATAGCCGAAAGACCTATGGCTACACCTTC
CGSCQRDSRKTYGYTF
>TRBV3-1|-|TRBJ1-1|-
TGTGCCAGCAGCAATGTGACTCCCATTTCAATTCGCACTGTAGCTTTCTTC
CASSNVTPISIRTVAFF
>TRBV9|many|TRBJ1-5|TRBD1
TGTGCCAGCAGCGCCGGTCAGGACAGGGGGCAGCCCCAGCATTTT
CASSAGQDRGQPQHF
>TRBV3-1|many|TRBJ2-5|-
TGTGCCAGCAGCGGCGGCGCTCCCATTTCTTTCTCTGAGACCCAGTACTTC
CASSGGAPISFSETQYF
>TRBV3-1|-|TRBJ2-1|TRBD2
TGTGCCAGCAGCCGGCCAGGGGGACTAGCGGGGGACAATGAGCAGTTCTTC
CASSRPGGLAGDNEQFF
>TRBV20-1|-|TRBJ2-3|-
TGCAGTGCTGGACCGCCTAGCACAGATACGCAGTATTTT
CSAGPPSTDTQYF
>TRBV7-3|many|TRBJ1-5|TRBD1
TGTGCCAGCAGCTGGGACAGGGATCAGCCCCAGCATTTT
CASSWDRDQPQHF
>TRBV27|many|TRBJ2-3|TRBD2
TGTGCCAGCAGTCTCGGGCGGGGGGGCGCGGATACGCAGTATTTT
CASSLGRGGADTQYF
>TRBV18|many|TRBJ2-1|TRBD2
TGTGCCAGCTCACCGGCCAATAGCGGGAGACGATTCTTC
CASSPANSGRRFF